Below are 24 T cell receptor beta chains sequenced from a single sample in a study of blood T cell repertoires in COVID-19. The table came from immunoSEQ multiplex PCR; TCRdb's copy has only in-frame clones and leaves some out. Among more than 120,000 clones listed, roughly 90% were seen once. The sample consisted of peripheral blood. The receptors were sampled from a human donor in a cohort sampled during active COVID-19.

This chain connects TRBV5-4 to TRBJ1-1; the D is unclear. Germline V gene sequence: CDR1 SGHNT, CDR2 YYREEE (reference sequence). Trimming stripped 4 bases from V and 0 bases from J, with 4 bases between. The CDR3 is 12 residues long. The chain's CDR3 is CASSAVNTEAFF. In DNA, the CDR3 is TGTGCCAGCAGCGCGGTGAACACTGAAGCTTTCTTT.

The chain has TRBV5-8 and TRBJ1-2; D uncertain. Trimming pared 6 bases from V and 0 bases from J, leaving 12 bases between. CDR1 and CDR2 (germline): SGHTS, YDEGEE. The CDR3 runs 14 residues. The CDR3 DNA reads as TGTGCCAGCAACCAGGAACACCCTAACTATGGCTACACCTTC. Protein: CASNQEHPNYGYTF.

The V call is TRBV20-1, the J call TRBJ1-2, with a possible D match to TRBD1 (5 bases). This CDR3 comprises 11 residues. Trimming removed 5 bases at V and 5 bases at J, with 9 bases between. The germline CDR1 and CDR2 sequences are DFQATT and SNEGSKA (reference sequence). The CDR3 DNA is TGCAGTGCTGACGGGGGTTATGGCTACACCTTC. It translates to CSADGGYGYTF.

The rearrangement uses TRBV5-4 and TRBJ1-2; TRBD1 matches at 7 bases. Germline V gene data show CDR1 as SGHNT and CDR2 as YYREEE (reference sequence). Losses at the gene ends were 4 bases for V and 4 bases for J; bases not matched to a gene: 4. This CDR3 has 13 amino acids. This CDR3 reads CASSPGTVYGYTF. The CDR3 nucleotides read TGTGCCAGCAGCCCGGGGACAGTCTATGGCTACACCTTC.

The J gene is TRBJ2-2, the V gene TRBV2, with D possibly matching TRBD1 (6 bases). The CDR3 sequence is 16 residues long. The germline V and J ends were trimmed by 4 bases and 5 bases, with 17 bases remaining between them. Germline V gene sequence: CDR1 SNHLY, CDR2 FYNNEI. CDR3 residues: CASSVNRDKRTGELFF. The DNA for the CDR3 is TGTGCCAGCAGTGTGAACAGGGACAAGAGAACCGGGGAGCTGTTTTTT.

This chain connects TRBV19 to TRBJ1-2; the D gene is possibly TRBD1 (6 bases). Deletions cut 2 bases from V and 2 bases from J, with 15 bases between. This CDR3 has 16 amino acids. Germline V gene sequence: CDR1 LNHDA, CDR2 SQIVND (reference sequence). As DNA, the CDR3 is TGTGCCAGTAGTATATCACAGGGCAGATCGAACTATGGCTACACCTTC. Its translation is CASSISQGRSNYGYTF.

This clone was picked up one time. CDR3 sequence: CASSLVGAGGSYEQYF. Here the CDR3 DNA reads TGTGCCAGCAGCTTAGTCGGAGCGGGGGGCTCCTACGAGCAGTACTTC. This chain uses TRBV7-2 with TRBJ2-7; the match to TRBD2 covers 9 bases. Germline V CDR1 and CDR2: SGHTA, FQGNSA. The CDR3 has 16 amino acids. V was pared by 1 base and J by 0 bases, with 4 bases of the junction left unmatched.

This clone was counted a single time. V gene TRBV9 combines with J gene TRBJ2-3; tentatively, D is TRBD2 (7 bases). Trimming stripped 0 bases from V and 1 base from J, with 12 bases between. Germline V gene sequence: CDR1 SGDLS, CDR2 YYNGEE. The CDR3 is made up of 16 amino acids. The CDR3 here is CASSVEGGGGTDTQYF. The CDR3 DNA reads TGTGCCAGCAGCGTAGAGGGCGGGGGCGGCACAGATACGCAGTATTTT.

Here the CDR3 reads CASSPTLAGGYTDTQYF. DNA of the CDR3: TGTGCCAGCAGCCCCACACTAGCGGGGGGGTACACAGATACGCAGTATTTT. The rearrangement links TRBV9 to TRBJ2-3; 13 bases fit TRBD2. Looked up from germline, CDR1 is SGDLS and CDR2 is YYNGEE. V gave up 4 bases and J gave up 2 bases; unmatched junction bases: 7. The CDR3 extends over 17 amino acids.

V is TRBV7-2 and J is TRBJ2-1, with 10 positions matching TRBD1. This CDR3 comprises 16 residues. CDR1 is SGHTA, CDR2 FQGNSA, per germline. The V segment lost 0 bases and the J segment 8 bases; nucleotides outside the gene matches: 7. The CDR3 DNA reads as TGTGCCAGCAGCTTAGCGTTTGGACAGGGGGTCTATGAGCAGTTCTTC. This sequence encodes CASSLAFGQGVYEQFF.

V gene TRBV21-1 combines with J gene TRBJ2-7; the table's D call, TRBD2, was not checked against the DNA. TRBV21-1 counts as a pseudogene. This CDR3 comprises 16 residues. Here the CDR3 reads CASSRDPGLHLYEQYF. CDR3 nucleotides: TGTGCCAGCAGCCGAGACCCGGGACTTCACCTCTACGAGCAGTACTTC.

This rearrangement joins TRBV25-1 to TRBJ2-3, with TRBD1 identical over 7 bases. V lost 10 bases to trimming and J lost 1 base; unmatched junction nucleotides: 5. Germline CDR1 and CDR2: MGHDK and SYGVNS. This CDR3 region has 13 residues. The CDR3 reads CATADRGTDTQYF. The CDR3 DNA follows: TGTGCCACCGCAGACAGGGGCACAGATACGCAGTATTTT.

The chain links TRBV15 to TRBJ2-3; 12 bases agree with TRBD2. Germline CDR1 LNHNV, CDR2 YYDKDF (reference sequence). Unmatched junction bases numbered 1, after V lost 1 base and J lost 5 bases. The CDR3 runs 15 residues. The CDR3 sequence is CATSRGTSGKDTQYF. The CDR3 DNA reads as TGTGCCACCAGCAGAGGGACTAGCGGGAAAGATACGCAGTATTTT.

This clone was picked up one time. CDR3 nucleotide sequence: TGCGCCAGCAGCTTGGTTACTAGCCACAGCACAGATACGCAGTATTTT. This gives the protein CASSLVTSHSTDTQYF. The chain links TRBV5-1 to TRBJ2-3, with D possibly TRBD2 on 6 matching bases. The CDR3 contains 16 residues. V was trimmed by 0 bases and J by 0 bases, leaving 11 bases between them. CDR1 and CDR2 (germline): SGHRS, YFSETQ.

The genes are TRBV5-6 and TRBJ2-3, with D possibly being TRBD1 (6 bases). The germline V gene encodes CDR1 SGHDT and CDR2 YYEEEE. Trimming took off 2 bases at V and 6 bases at J, with 13 bases between the two ends. The CDR3 has 14 residues. CDR3 sequence reads: CASSFQQGADTQYF. The CDR3 DNA sequence: TGTGCCAGCAGCTTTCAACAGGGAGCCGATACGCAGTATTTT. Supplemented by reference TRBV5-6 and TRBJ2-3, the full variable domain reads DAGVTQSPTHLIKTRGQQVTLRCSPKSGHDTVSWYQQALGQGPQFIFQYYEEEERQRGNFPDRFSGHQFPNYSSELNVNALLLGDSALYLCASSFQQGADTQYFGPGTRLTVL.

This sequence joins TRBV5-1 and TRBJ2-7; perhaps TRBD2 as D (5 bases). Germline CDR1 reads SGHRS; CDR2 reads YFSETQ. This CDR3 spans 16 amino acids. Trimming cost V 0 bases and J 2 bases, with 15 bases left between them. In DNA, the CDR3 is TGCGCCAGCAGCTTGGCCTTAGCCGGACTCACCTACGAGCAGTACTTC. This gives the protein CASSLALAGLTYEQYF.

The chain has TRBV7-6 and TRBJ1-1, with TRBD1 matching 7 bases. The V segment lost 4 bases and the J segment 1 base; nucleotides outside the gene matches: 9. The CDR3 is made up of 16 amino acids. CDR1 SGHVS and CDR2 FNYEAQ come from the germline V gene. The chain's CDR3 is CASSSANRGPNTEAFF. CDR3 nucleotides: TGTGCCAGCAGCTCCGCAAACAGGGGCCCGAACACTGAAGCTTTCTTT.

A word on this clone: The junction and the germline gene differ at one end; a read error may be behind it. This rearrangement joins TRBV19 to TRBJ2-7; TRBD2 matches 10 bases. There are 13 residues in the CDR3. In germline, CDR1 is LNHDA, CDR2 SQIVND (reference sequence). CDR3 sequence reads: CASSTSGAYEQYF. The CDR3 DNA reads as TGTGCCAGCAGTACTAGCGGGGCCTACGAGCAGTACTTC.

V is TRBV6-2 or TRBV6-3 and J is TRBJ2-7, with 9 positions matching TRBD2. From germline, CDR1 is MNHEY and CDR2 SVGEGT. The trim removed 5 bases at V and 3 bases at J, leaving 8 bases unmatched. The CDR3 contains 15 residues. The CDR3 reads CASSRPPSGVYEQYF. In DNA form, the CDR3 reads TGTGCCAGCAGTCGCCCACCTAGCGGGGTCTACGAGCAGTACTTC.

The genes are TRBV28 and TRBJ1-2; D is unresolved. Trimming cost V 3 bases and J 1 base, with 15 bases left between them. This CDR3 has 16 residues. The germline gives CDR1 MDHEN, CDR2 SYDVKM. CDR3 loop: CASSFPARGLNYGYTF. The CDR3 region has the DNA TGTGCCAGCAGTTTCCCGGCCAGAGGCCTTAACTATGGCTACACCTTC.

The chain combines TRBV7-9 with TRBJ2-2, with 7 nucleotides matching TRBD1. This CDR3 has 13 amino acids. V was pared by 4 bases and J by 6 bases, with 2 bases of the junction left unmatched. CDR1 and CDR2 (germline): SEHNR, FQNEAQ (reference sequence). CDR3 protein: CASSSQGAGELFF. CDR3 sequence (DNA): TGTGCCAGCAGCTCCCAGGGGGCCGGGGAGCTGTTTTTT.

V gene TRBV15 combines with J gene TRBJ1-4, with D possibly TRBD1 on 6 matching bases. The CDR3 totals 16 residues. The germline gives CDR1 LNHNV, CDR2 YYDKDF (reference sequence). Trimming removed 1 base at V and 4 bases at J, with 13 bases between. The CDR3 DNA sequence: TGTGCCACCAGCAGAGGAAGGACAGCCCATAATGAAAAACTGTTTTTT. Amino acid sequence: CATSRGRTAHNEKLFF.

This chain joins TRBV6-5 and TRBJ2-1; a possible D gene is TRBD2 (7 bases). Trimming cost V 7 bases and J 4 bases, with 17 bases left between them. Germline lookup yields CDR1 MNHEY and CDR2 SVGAGI. This CDR3 is 15 amino acids long. The CDR3 loop reads CASTPAGAPYNEQFF. The CDR3 bases are TGTGCCAGCACTCCGGCGGGGGCCCCGTACAATGAGCAGTTCTTC.

The J gene is TRBJ2-5, the V gene TRBV6-1, with D possibly being TRBD2 (7 bases). The CDR3 covers 15 residues. With 0 bases removed from V and 5 bases from J, the gap between germline ends came to 13 bases. Germline V CDR1 and CDR2: MNHNS, SASEGT. For the CDR3, the DNA is TGTGCCAGCAGTGAAGCGGCGGGGGCGCAGGAGACCCAGTACTTC. Protein product: CASSEAAGAQETQYF.